One sample yielded the 26 T cell receptor beta chains listed below, sequenced in a study of blood T cell repertoires in COVID-19. Profiled with immunoSEQ multiplex PCR; TCRdb holds only in-frame clones, not every one. The sample holds roughly 70,000 clones, approximately 90% seen once. Sequencing was done on a sample of peripheral blood. These receptors all stem from a human donor in a cohort sampled during active COVID-19.

The chain employs TRBV7-3 and TRBJ2-1; TRBD2 aligns across 8 bases. V lost 5 bases to trimming and J lost 12 bases; unmatched junction nucleotides: 3. CDR3 size: 11 residues. CDR1 and CDR2 from the germline V gene are SGHTA and FQGTGA. The CDR3, as DNA: TGTGCCAGCAGCCGGGGACTAGGGCAGTTCTTC. It translates to CASSRGLGQFF.

The genes are TRBV18 and TRBJ2-7; 7 bases agree with TRBD2. J gave up 2 bases and V 3 bases, and 7 bases lay outside the gene matches. This CDR3 comprises 15 residues. Germline lookup yields CDR1 KGHSH and CDR2 LQKENI. CDR3 bases: TGTGCCAGCTCACCGGTCGCGGGAGCTACCTACGAGCAGTACTTC. Residues: CASSPVAGATYEQYF.

The chain recombines TRBV2 with TRBJ1-5; a possible D gene is TRBD1 (5 bases). Looked up from germline, CDR1 is SNHLY and CDR2 is FYNNEI. V lost 11 bases and J lost 0, with 14 bases in between. There are 14 residues in the CDR3. This CDR3 reads CASRGDYSNQPQHF. Written as DNA, the CDR3 is TGTGCCTCACGAGGGGACTATAGCAATCAGCCCCAGCATTTT.

The chain has TRBV28 and TRBJ2-5; the D gene is possibly TRBD1 (6 bases). The V end lost 5 bases, the J end lost 5 bases, and 15 bases lay between the germline ends. CDR1 and CDR2 from the germline V gene are MDHEN and SYDVKM. This CDR3 is 14 amino acids long. This chain's CDR3 is CASSRDTPRETQYF. The CDR3 DNA reads TGTGCCAGCAGTCGGGACACCCCGAGGGAGACCCAGTACTTC.

This clone came up once. The chain is built from TRBV28 and TRBJ2-1; 9 positions agree with TRBD2. The CDR3 has 16 amino acids. Germline V gene data show CDR1 as MDHEN and CDR2 as SYDVKM. The V gene end was trimmed by 6 bases and the J gene end by 7 bases; junction bases not matched to a gene: 13. The CDR3 nucleotides are TGTGCCAGCAGCCGCGGTGGCGGGAGGGCCGAGAATGAGCAGTTCTTC. It specifies CASSRGGGRAENEQFF.

V and J are TRBV20-1 and TRBJ2-1; possibly TRBD1 for D (6 bases). V lost 5 bases, J lost 12 bases, and 14 bases lay in between. This CDR3 comprises 11 residues. The germline V gene encodes CDR1 DFQATT and CDR2 SNEGSKA (reference sequence). CDR3 sequence: CSAPPTGRQFF. The CDR3 DNA is TGCAGTGCTCCCCCGACAGGCAGGCAGTTCTTC.

This clone was detected only a few times. The V and J genes are TRBV18 and TRBJ2-3; the D gene is possibly TRBD2 (6 bases). The CDR3 covers 15 residues. Trimming shortened V by 3 bases and J by 5 bases, and 15 bases separated the two germline ends. The germline V gene encodes CDR1 KGHSH and CDR2 LQKENI. CDR3 coding DNA: TGTGCCAGCTCACCCCAGACTAGTGGTATAGATACGCAGTATTTT. The encoded protein is CASSPQTSGIDTQYF.

A remark on this clone: Sequence at one end of the junction differs from germline and may be a read error. The rearrangement joins TRBV15 to TRBJ2-1; TRBD2 matches 9 bases. The CDR3 has 17 residues. Germline CDR1 and CDR2: LNHNV and YYDKDF (reference sequence). The CDR3 is CATSREVRGRAYYEQFF. CDR3 sequence (DNA): TGTGCCACCAGCAGAGAGGTCCGCGGGAGGGCCTACTATGAGCAGTTCTTC.

The rearrangement joins TRBV7-9 to TRBJ1-1; D remains unclear. Per the germline V gene, CDR1 is SEHNR and CDR2 is FQNEAQ (reference sequence). The CDR3 consists of 14 residues. The V gene lost 1 base and the J gene lost 2 bases, with 8 bases spanning the gap. The CDR3 DNA sequence: TGTGCCAGCAGCTTAGTCCGTATAAACACTGAAGCTTTCTTT. Encoded protein: CASSLVRINTEAFF.

Worth noting for this clone: The sample holds other DNA sequences that translate to the same CDR3. The CDR3, as DNA: TGTGCCAGCAGTGCCCTCCCAGGACAAAGGCGAACTGAAGCTTTCTTT. Translated: CASSALPGQRRTEAFF. This chain joins TRBV6-1 and TRBJ1-1, with TRBD1 as a possible D gene (5 bases). The CDR3 totals 16 residues. The germline V gene encodes CDR1 MNHNS and CDR2 SASEGT. The V end was cut by 4 bases, the J end by 5 bases, with 20 bases between.

The genes are TRBV5-4 and TRBJ2-2; 12 nucleotides match TRBD1. In germline, CDR1 is SGHNT, CDR2 YYREEE (reference sequence). Trimming took 4 bases from V and 6 from J; bases not matched to a gene: 4. CDR3 length: 15 residues. The CDR3 coding sequence is TGTGCCAGCAGCCCGGGGACAGGGGGCCCCGGGGAGCTGTTTTTT. As protein: CASSPGTGGPGELFF.

This clone was counted once. The chain is built from TRBV5-6 and TRBJ2-5; D may be TRBD1 (5 bases). V lost 4 bases to trimming and J lost 3 bases, with 10 bases between them. The germline gives CDR1 SGHDT, CDR2 YYEEEE. This CDR3 spans 13 amino acids. The CDR3 nucleotides read TGTGCCAGCAGCCGCATAGGGGAAGAGACCCAGTACTTC. Translated, it gives CASSRIGEETQYF.

This chain links TRBV4-1 with TRBJ1-4; TRBD1 might be the D (5 bases). V was trimmed by 6 bases and J by 0 bases, leaving 14 bases between them. This CDR3 has 16 residues. Per the germline V gene, CDR1 is MGHRA and CDR2 is YSYEKL. Here the CDR3 DNA reads TGCGCCAGCAGGGGAGGACAAGTTGCAACTAATGAAAAACTGTTTTTT. The encoded protein is CASRGGQVATNEKLFF.

The rearrangement uses TRBV5-1 and TRBJ1-1, with 10 nucleotides matching TRBD1. The CDR3 runs to 17 residues. The ends lost 4 bases at V and 1 base at J; junction bases unmatched: 10. Germline V CDR1 and CDR2: SGHRS, YFSETQ. The CDR3 nucleotides read TGCGCCAGCAGCCCCCGACAGGGGGCCACATCGAACACTGAAGCTTTCTTT. Translating it yields CASSPRQGATSNTEAFF.

J is TRBJ2-5 and V is TRBV12-3 or TRBV12-4, with no clear D. The CDR3 loop spans 13 amino acids. Trimming pared 9 bases from V and 2 bases from J, leaving 13 bases between. CDR3 in DNA: TGTGCCAGTTCGAAAGACTTACAAGAGACCCAGTACTTC. This translates into CASSKDLQETQYF.

The rearrangement uses TRBV6-5 and TRBJ1-5; D perhaps matches TRBD1 (5 bases). V lost 4 bases to trimming and J lost 7 bases, with 14 bases between them. Germline V lookup: CDR1 MNHEY, CDR2 SVGAGI. The CDR3 contains 14 residues. In nucleotides, the CDR3 is TGTGCCAGCAGTTGGGGGGGAAGTAACCAGCCCCAGCATTTT. This encodes CASSWGGSNQPQHF.

The gene calls are TRBV2 and TRBJ2-1, with 14 bases fitting TRBD2. The CDR3 is 16 amino acids. V lost 0 bases to trimming and J lost 13 bases; unmatched junction nucleotides: 8. Germline CDR1 reads SNHLY; CDR2 reads FYNNEI. The CDR3 region has the DNA TGTGCCAGCAGTGAAGCGCGGGGACTAGCGGGAGCCGGCCAGTTCTTC. Translating gives CASSEARGLAGAGQFF.

The rearrangement links TRBV7-6 to TRBJ1-4, with D possibly matching TRBD1 (5 bases). Trimming took off 2 bases at V and 8 bases at J, with 18 bases between the two ends. This CDR3 is built from 16 residues. Germline V gene lookup returns CDR1 SGHVS and CDR2 FNYEAQ. CDR3 protein: CASSLQTAGEGEKLFF. The CDR3 bases are TGTGCCAGCAGCTTACAGACAGCGGGTGAGGGCGAAAAACTGTTTTTT.

The genes are TRBV28 and TRBJ1-3; TRBD1 matches 8 bases. The CDR3 covers 17 residues. Trimming at V came to 3 bases and at J to 0 bases, leaving 7 bases not matched to a gene. Looked up from germline, CDR1 is MDHEN and CDR2 is SYDVKM. CDR3 sequence: CASSFGDRGVSGNTIYF. The CDR3 coding sequence is TGTGCCAGCAGTTTTGGCGACAGGGGCGTCTCTGGAAACACCATATATTTT. Full variable domain (outside the CDR3, taken from reference TRBV28 and TRBJ1-3): DVKVTQSSRYLVKRTGEKVFLECVQDMDHENMFWYRQDPGLGLRLIYFSYDVKMKEKGDIPEGYSVSREKKERFSLILESASTNQTSMYLCASSFGDRGVSGNTIYFGEGSWLTVV.

The J gene is TRBJ1-1, the V gene TRBV18; 7 nucleotides align to TRBD1. After removal of 3 bases from V and 11 bases from J, the junction contained 12 bases not matched to a gene. This CDR3 is 14 amino acids long. Per germline, CDR1 KGHSH and CDR2 LQKENI. Written as DNA, the CDR3 is TGTGCCAGCTCACCGACAGGGAACCCCCACCTGGCTTTCTTT. Translation: CASSPTGNPHLAFF. The variable domain in full, completed from reference TRBV18 and TRBJ1-1, reads NAGVMQNPRHLVRRRGQEARLRCSPMKGHSHVYWYRQLPEEGLKFMVYLQKENIIDESGMPKERFSAEFPKEGPSILRIQQVVRGDSAAYFCASSPTGNPHLAFFGQGTRLTVV.

This clone was seen a few times. The CDR3 spells CASSSTGELFF. The CDR3 DNA reads TGTGCCAGCTCCTCGACCGGGGAGCTGTTTTTT. The chain has TRBV18 and TRBJ2-2, with unresolved D. Germline CDR1 is KGHSH and CDR2 is LQKENI. V shed 6 bases and J shed 5 bases, with 4 bases lying between them. The CDR3 is 11 residues long. The full variable domain, completed using reference TRBV18 and TRBJ2-2, is NAGVMQNPRHLVRRRGQEARLRCSPMKGHSHVYWYRQLPEEGLKFMVYLQKENIIDESGMPKERFSAEFPKEGPSILRIQQVVRGDSAAYFCASSSTGELFFGEGSRLTVL.

The gene calls are TRBV11-2 and TRBJ2-7; TRBD2 agrees at 8 bases. Per germline, CDR1 SGHAT and CDR2 FQNNGV. The V and J ends lost 5 bases and 3 bases, in that order; junction bases with no gene match: 12. The CDR3 length is 16 residues. CDR3 nucleotide sequence: TGTGCCAGCAGCCCTCGAGCGGGAGTAAGATTCTACGAGCAGTACTTC. This encodes CASSPRAGVRFYEQYF.

The rearrangement uses TRBV6-6 and TRBJ1-1, with 9 bases that match TRBD1. Germline V CDR1 and CDR2: MNHNY, SVGAGI (reference sequence). Trimming at V came to 2 bases and at J to 7 bases, leaving 5 bases not matched to a gene. The CDR3 runs to 14 residues. The CDR3 reads CASSYGTGLIEAFF. CDR3 sequence (DNA): TGTGCCAGCAGTTACGGGACAGGGTTGATTGAAGCTTTCTTT.

This chain links TRBV7-2 with TRBJ2-5; 14 bases are shared with TRBD2. Unmatched junction bases numbered 6, after V lost 4 bases and J lost 5 bases. The CDR3 consists of 16 residues. Looked up from germline, CDR1 is SGHTA and CDR2 is FQGNSA. CDR3 coding DNA: TGTGCCAGCAGCTCGGGGACTAGCGGGAGTGAGGAGACCCAGTACTTC. This translates into CASSSGTSGSEETQYF.

The chain joins TRBV24-1 to TRBJ1-1, with 7 bases matching TRBD1. The CDR3 extends over 20 amino acids. CDR1 and CDR2 from the germline V gene are KGHDR and SFDVKD. V shed 8 bases and J 0 bases; nucleotides not matched to a gene: 23. The CDR3 DNA is TGTGCCACCAAACCAATCCACACCGCTCCGGGACAGCAAATGAACACTGAAGCTTTCTTT. It is translated as CATKPIHTAPGQQMNTEAFF.

V and J are TRBV10-3 and TRBJ2-7; the D gene is possibly TRBD2 (7 bases). Germline V lookup: CDR1 ENHRY, CDR2 SYGVKD. CDR3 length: 14 amino acids. V gave up 5 bases and J gave up 5 bases, with 16 bases separating them. CDR3 sequence: CAISSVRGGDEQYV. The CDR3 DNA follows: TGTGCCATCAGTTCCGTAAGGGGGGGGGACGAGCAGTACGTC.